This T cell receptor (beta chain) stems from a study of spatial heterogeneity in lung cancer. Across the whole study: Untreated early-stage non-small cell lung cancer patients, 65 to 90 in total, were the donors. Available follow-up PBMC samples were sequenced, at a median of about 2 years post-resection. Study results and caveats: Ubiquitous expanded tumor TCRs appeared in blood more at resection than follow-up.

This clonotype was counted at least ten times. Its specificity is unknown. The time point here: blood at routine non-recurrence follow-up after resection. No cell sorting; template was whole RNA from tumor, lung tissue or PBMC. Germline V gene data show CDR1 as SGHAT and CDR2 as FQNNGV. V lost 7 bases and J 4 bases, leaving 20 bases between the germline ends. This CDR3 has 15 residues. Via MiXCR, TCRdb re-called the 5' RACE reads, giving one row per CDR3 protein. The sample includes about 120,000 distinct CDR3 sequences, roughly a tenth of them seen just once. J is TRBJ2-7 and V is TRBV11-2; D is possibly TRBD2 (7 bases). The sample in question was PBMCs, obtained at follow-up. The source of this sequence is a female donor with early-stage non-small cell lung cancer. The CDR3 sequence is CASKAQSAGTYEQYF. As DNA, the CDR3 is TGTGCCAGCAAAGCCCAATCAGCGGGGACATACGAGCAGTACTTC.